What follows are 12 T cell receptor beta chains derived from one specimen sequenced in a study of blood T cell repertoires in COVID-19. TCRdb's copy holds only in-frame clones and misses some; the assay was immunoSEQ multiplex PCR. The data contain about 150,000 clones, around four fifths of them seen just once; the ten biggest clones take up around 7.9%. Sequencing input: PBMCs or T cells enriched from blood (not recorded which). These receptor sequences come from a man in his forties or fifties who had recovered from COVID-19.

The chain combines TRBV27 with TRBJ1-1, with TRBD1 as a possible D gene (6 bases). Germline loops: CDR1 MNHEY, CDR2 SMNVEV (reference sequence). V was clipped by 9 bases and J by 4 bases, with 12 bases between them. The CDR3 extends over 12 amino acids. CDR3 nucleotide sequence: TGTGCCAGACAGGGTAATATCACTGAAGCTTTCTTT. Amino acid sequence: CARQGNITEAFF.

This clone occurred once. The CDR3 nucleotides are TGTGCCATCAGGGGGCTCCAGAACACTGAAGCTTTCTTT. It specifies CAIRGLQNTEAFF. V usage is TRBV12-3 or TRBV12-4 and J usage is TRBJ1-1; 8 bases agree with TRBD1. The CDR3 covers 13 residues. V was clipped by 10 bases and J by 1 base; unmatched bases: 5.

The chain carries TRBV9 and TRBJ2-2, with TRBD2 identical over 11 bases. CDR3 length equals 16 residues. Per germline, CDR1 SGDLS and CDR2 YYNGEE. Unmatched junction bases numbered 3, after V lost 3 bases and J lost 2 bases. CDR3 amino acids: CASSALAGGNTGELFF. As DNA, the CDR3 is TGTGCCAGCAGCGCTCTAGCGGGGGGTAACACCGGGGAGCTGTTTTTT. Variable domain in full (rest from reference TRBV9 and TRBJ2-2): DSGVTQTPKHLITATGQRVTLRCSPRSGDLSVYWYQQSLDQGLQFLIQYYNGEERAKGNILERFSAQQFPDLHSELNLSSLELGDSALYFCASSALAGGNTGELFFGEGSRLTVL.

V gene TRBV4-2 combines with J gene TRBJ2-6; 8 bases are a match to TRBD1. There are 17 residues in the CDR3. CDR1 and CDR2 from the germline V gene are LGHNA and YNFKEQ. Germline trimming cut 3 bases from V and 2 bases from J; bases unmatched to any gene: 6. CDR3 coding DNA: TGTGCCAGCAGCCACCGGGACAGGATAGCTGGGGCCAACGTCCTGACTTTC. Residues: CASSHRDRIAGANVLTF.

The J gene is TRBJ2-7, the V gene TRBV4-1; the match to TRBD1 covers 9 bases. The germline CDR1 and CDR2 sequences are MGHRA and YSYEKL. This CDR3 has 15 amino acids. The junction had 3 bases not matched to a gene; V was cut back by 0 bases and J by 3 bases. The CDR3: CASSQDQGQGYEQYF. Written as DNA, the CDR3 is TGCGCCAGCAGCCAAGATCAGGGACAGGGCTACGAGCAGTACTTC.

The DNA of the CDR3 is TGCGCCAGCAGCCCCGAGGGCGGGGTAAACTATGGCTACACCTTC. Its translation is CASSPEGGVNYGYTF. The V and J genes are TRBV5-1 and TRBJ1-2, with D uncertain. The CDR3 spans 15 residues. V shed 4 bases and J shed 2 bases, with 15 bases lying between them. Germline lookup yields CDR1 SGHRS and CDR2 YFSETQ.

This chain links TRBV5-8 with TRBJ2-3; TRBD2 matches 15 bases. V was pared by 4 bases and J by 3 bases, with 6 bases of the junction left unmatched. Germline V gene data show CDR1 as SGHTS and CDR2 as YDEGEE. The length of the CDR3 is 17 residues. CDR3 residues: CASSLGTSGGLTDTQYF. The DNA for the CDR3 is TGTGCCAGCAGCCTGGGGACTAGCGGGGGGTTGACAGATACGCAGTATTTT.

This clone showed up just a few times. The chain combines TRBV11-2 with TRBJ1-2; tentatively, D is TRBD1 (5 bases). Germline assignment: CDR1 SGHAT and CDR2 FQNNGV. V was trimmed by 1 base and J by 7 bases, leaving 7 bases between them. This CDR3 contains 12 residues. CDR3 sequence: CASSLGTPGYTF. Written as DNA, the CDR3 is TGTGCCAGCAGCTTAGGGACACCTGGCTACACCTTC.

The rearrangement joins TRBV27 to TRBJ1-1, with D unclear. Between the trimmed V and J ends, which lost 6 bases and 4 bases, there was a span of 15 bases. There are 14 residues in the CDR3. CDR1 is MNHEY and CDR2 is SMNVEV in the germline V gene (reference sequence). As DNA, the CDR3 is TGTGCCAGCAGCACCTCTAGTAGAGGCACTGAAGCTTTCTTT. It translates to CASSTSSRGTEAFF.

The J gene is TRBJ1-3, the V gene TRBV6-5; 9 bases agree with TRBD1. With V trimmed by 0 bases and J by 8 bases, 5 bases remained unmatched. This CDR3 spans 15 amino acids. Germline V gene sequence: CDR1 MNHEY, CDR2 SVGAGI. The CDR3 nucleotides read TGTGCCAGCAGTTACTCCCTCAGGACAGGGGACACCATATATTTT. Translated: CASSYSLRTGDTIYF.

V is TRBV21-1 and J is TRBJ2-7; the table's TRBD2 call for D was not verified on the DNA. TRBV21-1 is reported as a pseudogene. The length of the CDR3 is 17 residues. This chain's CDR3 is CASSKSRNHFECGEQYF. As DNA, the CDR3 is TGTGCCAGCAGCAAATCGAGGAACCACTTCGAATGTGGGGAGCAGTACTTC.

The chain is built from TRBV15 and TRBJ2-1, with D possibly TRBD1 on 6 matching bases. The CDR3 is made up of 17 amino acids. The germline CDR1 and CDR2 sequences are LNHNV and YYDKDF (reference sequence). V was cut by 4 bases and J by 7 bases, with 23 bases left in between. As DNA, the CDR3 is TGTGCCACCAGCACCAGGGACACGTATCTTAAGTGGAATGAGCAGTTCTTC. Protein sequence: CATSTRDTYLKWNEQFF.